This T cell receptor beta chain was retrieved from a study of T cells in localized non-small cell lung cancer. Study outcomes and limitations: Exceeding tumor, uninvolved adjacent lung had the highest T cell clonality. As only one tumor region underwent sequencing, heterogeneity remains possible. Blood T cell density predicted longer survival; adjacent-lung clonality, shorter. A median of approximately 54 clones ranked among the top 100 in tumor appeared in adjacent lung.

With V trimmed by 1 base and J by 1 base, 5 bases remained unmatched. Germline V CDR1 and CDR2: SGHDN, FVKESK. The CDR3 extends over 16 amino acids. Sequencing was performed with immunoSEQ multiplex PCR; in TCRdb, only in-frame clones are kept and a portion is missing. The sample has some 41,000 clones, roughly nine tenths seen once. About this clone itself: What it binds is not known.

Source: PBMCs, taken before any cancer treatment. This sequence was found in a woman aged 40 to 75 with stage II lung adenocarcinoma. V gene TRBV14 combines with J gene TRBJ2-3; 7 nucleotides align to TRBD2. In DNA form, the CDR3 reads TGTGCCAGCAGCCAAGCCGGGAGGATCGGCACAGATACGCAGTATTTT. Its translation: CASSQAGRIGTDTQYF.